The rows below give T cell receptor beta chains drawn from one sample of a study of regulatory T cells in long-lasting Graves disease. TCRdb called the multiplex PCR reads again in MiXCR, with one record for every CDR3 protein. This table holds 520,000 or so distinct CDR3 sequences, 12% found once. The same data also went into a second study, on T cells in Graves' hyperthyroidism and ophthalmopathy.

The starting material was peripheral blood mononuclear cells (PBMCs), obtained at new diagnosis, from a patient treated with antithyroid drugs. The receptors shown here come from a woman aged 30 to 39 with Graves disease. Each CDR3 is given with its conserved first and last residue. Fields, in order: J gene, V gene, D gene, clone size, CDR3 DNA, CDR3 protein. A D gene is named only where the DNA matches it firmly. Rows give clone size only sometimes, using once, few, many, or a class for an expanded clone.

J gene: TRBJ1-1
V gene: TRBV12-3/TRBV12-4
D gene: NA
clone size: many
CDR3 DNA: TGTGCCAGCAGCTTAGCCGCAAACACTGAAGCTTTCTTT
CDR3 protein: CASSLAANTEAFF

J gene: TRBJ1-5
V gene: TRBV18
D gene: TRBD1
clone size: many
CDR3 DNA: TGTGCCAGCTCACCCCTCGGGGACAGGGGAGGTCCCCAGCATTTT
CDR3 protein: CASSPLGDRGGPQHF

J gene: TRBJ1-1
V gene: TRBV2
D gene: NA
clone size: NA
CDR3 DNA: TGTGCCAGCAGTACGCCCAACACGAACACTGAAGCTTTCTTT
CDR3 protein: CASSTPNTNTEAFF

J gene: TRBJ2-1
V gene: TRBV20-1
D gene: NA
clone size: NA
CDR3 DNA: TGCAGTGCTAGAGATGGAAGCGGACTAAGCTCCTACAATGAGCAGTTCTTC
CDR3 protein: CSARDGSGLSSYNEQFF

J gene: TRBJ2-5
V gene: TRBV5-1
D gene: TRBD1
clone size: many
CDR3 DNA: TGCGCCAGCAGCCTACTACAGGGGGTAGGGGGGACCCAGTACTTC
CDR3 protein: CASSLLQGVGGTQYF

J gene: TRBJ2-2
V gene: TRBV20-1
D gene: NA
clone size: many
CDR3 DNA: TGCAGTGTCCAGCGGCAAATGAACACCGGGGAGCTGTTTTTT
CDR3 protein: CSVQRQMNTGELFF

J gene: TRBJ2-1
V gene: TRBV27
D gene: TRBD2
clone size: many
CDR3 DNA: TGTGCCAGCAGTTTAATAGGGACTAGCGGGAGAAATGAGCAGTTCTTC
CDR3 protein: CASSLIGTSGRNEQFF

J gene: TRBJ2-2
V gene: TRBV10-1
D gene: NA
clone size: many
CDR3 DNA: TGCGCCAGCAGTGAGTCCCGGGCAGGGGTTTGGAACACCGGGGAGCTGTTTTTT
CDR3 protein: CASSESRAGVWNTGELFF

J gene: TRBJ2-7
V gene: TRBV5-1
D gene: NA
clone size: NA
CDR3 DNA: TGCGCCAGCAATGAGCAGAGGAAGCCTGTAGAGGAGCAGTACTTC
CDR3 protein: CASNEQRKPVEEQYF

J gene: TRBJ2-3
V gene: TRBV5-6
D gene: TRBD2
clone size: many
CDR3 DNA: TGTGCCAGCAGCTTGGCCCTCACTCTAGCGGGAGAAGGAGATACGCAGTATTTT
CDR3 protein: CASSLALTLAGEGDTQYF

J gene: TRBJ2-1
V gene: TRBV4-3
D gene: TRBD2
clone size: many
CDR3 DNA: TGCGCCAGCAGCCAAGATGAGGCGGCGGGAGGGTCCTACAATGAGCAGTTCTTC
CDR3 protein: CASSQDEAAGGSYNEQFF

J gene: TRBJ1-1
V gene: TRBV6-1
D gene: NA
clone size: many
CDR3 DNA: TGTGCCAGCAGCAACCACAGGGAGAACACTGAAGCTTTCTTT
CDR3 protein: CASSNHRENTEAFF

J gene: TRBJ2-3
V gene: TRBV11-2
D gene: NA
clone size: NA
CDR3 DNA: TGTGCCAGCAGCGGGGACCCCACAGATACGCAGTATTTT
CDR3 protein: CASSGDPTDTQYF

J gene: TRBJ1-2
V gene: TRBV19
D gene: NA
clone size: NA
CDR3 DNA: TGTGCCAGTAGTATAGGGGCCCACAGGGCCCTTAACTATGGCTACACCTTC
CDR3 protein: CASSIGAHRALNYGYTF

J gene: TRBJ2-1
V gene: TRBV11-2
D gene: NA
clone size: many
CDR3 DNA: TGTGCCAGCAGCCCATTGGTGTCAGTGGGTGAGCAGTTCTTC
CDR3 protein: CASSPLVSVGEQFF

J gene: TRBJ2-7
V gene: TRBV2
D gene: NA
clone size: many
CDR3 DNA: TGTGCCAGCAGTGCCTCGGGAGTCTACGAGCAGTACTTC
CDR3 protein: CASSASGVYEQYF

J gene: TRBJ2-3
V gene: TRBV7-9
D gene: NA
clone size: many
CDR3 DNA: TGTGCCAGCAGCTTTACGGACTTCCCTGGGACGCAGTATTTT
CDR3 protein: CASSFTDFPGTQYF

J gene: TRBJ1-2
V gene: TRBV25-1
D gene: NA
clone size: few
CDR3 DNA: TGTGCCAGCAGTGAATATCAGACAGACTATGGCTACACCTTC
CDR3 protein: CASSEYQTDYGYTF

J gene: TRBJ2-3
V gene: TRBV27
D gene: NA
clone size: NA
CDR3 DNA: TGTGCCAGCAGTCTCACACCCAGGACTAGCACAGATACGCAGTATTTT
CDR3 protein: CASSLTPRTSTDTQYF

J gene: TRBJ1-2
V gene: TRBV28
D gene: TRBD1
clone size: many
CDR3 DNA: TGTGCCAGCAGTTCCGTAAACAGGGGCTTCTCTTATGGCTACACCTTC
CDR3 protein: CASSSVNRGFSYGYTF

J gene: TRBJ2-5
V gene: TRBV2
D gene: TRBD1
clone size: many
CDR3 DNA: TGTGCCAACGGACAGGAAGAGACCCAGTACTTC
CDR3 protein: CANGQEETQYF

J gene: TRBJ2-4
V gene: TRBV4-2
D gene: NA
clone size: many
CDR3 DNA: TGTGCCAGCCGACAATTGGCAGGGATCAAAAACATTCAGTACTTC
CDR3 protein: CASRQLAGIKNIQYF

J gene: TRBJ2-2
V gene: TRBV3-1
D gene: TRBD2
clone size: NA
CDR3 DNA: TGTGCCAGCAGCCACTTCCCTAGCGGGAGATTCACCGGGGAGCTGTTTTTT
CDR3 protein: CASSHFPSGRFTGELFF

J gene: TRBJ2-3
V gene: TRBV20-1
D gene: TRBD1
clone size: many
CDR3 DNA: TGCAGTGCTACATGGGAACAGGGGGGCCCAGATACGCAGTATTTT
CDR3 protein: CSATWEQGGPDTQYF

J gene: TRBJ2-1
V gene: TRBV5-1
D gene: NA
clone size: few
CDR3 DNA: TGCGCCAGCAGCCCGCCGGACTTATACGAACTCAATGAGCAGTTCTTC
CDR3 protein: CASSPPDLYELNEQFF

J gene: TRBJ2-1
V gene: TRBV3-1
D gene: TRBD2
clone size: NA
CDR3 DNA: TGTGCCAGCAGCCAAGATCTTCCGCTGGGACTAGCGGCCTACAATGAGCAGTTCTTC
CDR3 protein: CASSQDLPLGLAAYNEQFF

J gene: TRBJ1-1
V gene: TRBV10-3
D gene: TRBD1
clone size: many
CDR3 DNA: TGTGCCATCAACGGGGACAGGGAGACTGAAGCTTTCTTT
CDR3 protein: CAINGDRETEAFF

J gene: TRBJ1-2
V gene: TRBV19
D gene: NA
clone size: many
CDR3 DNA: TGTGCCAGTAGTATTCACAGGGAAAACTATGGCTACACCTTC
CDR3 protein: CASSIHRENYGYTF

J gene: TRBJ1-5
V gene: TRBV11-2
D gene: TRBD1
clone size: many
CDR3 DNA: TGTGCCAGCAGCGCGGACAGGGGATTCAATCAGCCCCAGCATTTT
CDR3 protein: CASSADRGFNQPQHF

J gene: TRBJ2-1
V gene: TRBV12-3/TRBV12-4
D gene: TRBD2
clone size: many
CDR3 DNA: TGTGCCAGCAGTTGGGGACTAGCGGGAGTTGAAGAGCAGTTCTTC
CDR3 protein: CASSWGLAGVEEQFF

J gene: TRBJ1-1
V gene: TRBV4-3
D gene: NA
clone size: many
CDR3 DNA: TGCGCCAGCAGCCAAGATCTGGGCACTGAAGCTTTCTTT
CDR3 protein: CASSQDLGTEAFF

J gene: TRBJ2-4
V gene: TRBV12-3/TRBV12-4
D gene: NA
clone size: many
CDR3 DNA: TGTGCCAGCAGTTTAGACAGTTTAGACATTCAGTACTTC
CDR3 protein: CASSLDSLDIQYF

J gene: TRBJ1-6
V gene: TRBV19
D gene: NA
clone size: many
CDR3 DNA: TGTGCCAGTAGTATCAGAGAGGAGTATAATTCACCCCTCCACTTT
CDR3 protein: CASSIREEYNSPLHF

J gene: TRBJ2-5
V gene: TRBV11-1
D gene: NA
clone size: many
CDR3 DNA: TGTGCCAGCAGCTTCACAGGGCCCTCAGGGGAGACCCAGTACTTC
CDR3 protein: CASSFTGPSGETQYF

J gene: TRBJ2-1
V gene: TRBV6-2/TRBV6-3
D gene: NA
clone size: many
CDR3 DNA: TGTGCCAGCAGTGAACTTGGTCGTGGGCTAGAAGCTTACAATGAGCAGTTCTTC
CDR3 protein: CASSELGRGLEAYNEQFF

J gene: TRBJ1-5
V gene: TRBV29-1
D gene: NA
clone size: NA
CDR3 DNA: TGCAGCGTTGTTGTCCAGAGCAATCAGCCCCAGCATTTT
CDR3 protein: CSVVVQSNQPQHF

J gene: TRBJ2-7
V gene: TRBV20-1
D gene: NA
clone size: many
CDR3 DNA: TGCAGTGCTAGAGTATCAGGGGACGAGCAGTACTTC
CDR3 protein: CSARVSGDEQYF

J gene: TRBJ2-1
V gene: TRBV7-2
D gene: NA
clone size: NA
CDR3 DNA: TGTGCCAGCAGCTTAGCTGACCCCTCGGGGCAGTTCTTC
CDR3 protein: CASSLADPSGQFF